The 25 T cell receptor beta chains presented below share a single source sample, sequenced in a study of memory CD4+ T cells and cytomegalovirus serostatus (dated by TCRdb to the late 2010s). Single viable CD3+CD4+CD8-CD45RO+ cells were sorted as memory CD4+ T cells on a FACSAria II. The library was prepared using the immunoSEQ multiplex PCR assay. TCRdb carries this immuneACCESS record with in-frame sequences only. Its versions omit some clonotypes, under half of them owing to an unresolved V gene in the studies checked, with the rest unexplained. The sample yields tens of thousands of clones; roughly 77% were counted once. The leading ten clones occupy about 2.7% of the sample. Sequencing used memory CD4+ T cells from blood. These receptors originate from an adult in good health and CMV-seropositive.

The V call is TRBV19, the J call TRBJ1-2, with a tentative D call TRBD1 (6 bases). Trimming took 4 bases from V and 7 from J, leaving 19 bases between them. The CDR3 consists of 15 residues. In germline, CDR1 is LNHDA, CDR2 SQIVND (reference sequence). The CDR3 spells CASSSEHRVSFGYTF. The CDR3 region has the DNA TGTGCCAGTAGTAGCGAGCACAGGGTTAGCTTTGGCTACACCTTC.

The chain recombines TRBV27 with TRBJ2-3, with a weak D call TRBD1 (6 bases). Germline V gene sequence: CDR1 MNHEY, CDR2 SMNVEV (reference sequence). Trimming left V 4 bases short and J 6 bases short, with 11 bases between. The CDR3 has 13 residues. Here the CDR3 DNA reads TGTGCCAGCAGTTCTCAGGGGATGGATACGCAGTATTTT. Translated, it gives CASSSQGMDTQYF.

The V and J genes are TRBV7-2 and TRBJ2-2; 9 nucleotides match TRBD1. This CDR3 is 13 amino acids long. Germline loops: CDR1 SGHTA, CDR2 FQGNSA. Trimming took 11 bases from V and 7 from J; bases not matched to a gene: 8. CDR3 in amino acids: CAYRDREDGELFF. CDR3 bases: TGTGCCTATCGGGACAGGGAAGACGGGGAGCTGTTTTTT.

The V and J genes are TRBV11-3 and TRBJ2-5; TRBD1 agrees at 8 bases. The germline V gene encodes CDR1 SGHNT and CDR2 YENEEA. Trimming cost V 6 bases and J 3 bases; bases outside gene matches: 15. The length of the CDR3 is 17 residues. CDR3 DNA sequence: TGTGCCAGCAGTTTGAGCCAACGGACAGGGTGGAAAGAGACCCAGTACTTC. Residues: CASSLSQRTGWKETQYF.

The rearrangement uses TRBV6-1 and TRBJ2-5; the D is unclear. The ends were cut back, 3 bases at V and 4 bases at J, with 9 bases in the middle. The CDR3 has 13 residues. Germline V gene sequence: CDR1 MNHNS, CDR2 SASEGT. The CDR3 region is CASSESYAETQYF. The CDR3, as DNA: TGTGCCAGCAGTGAGTCGTACGCAGAGACCCAGTACTTC.

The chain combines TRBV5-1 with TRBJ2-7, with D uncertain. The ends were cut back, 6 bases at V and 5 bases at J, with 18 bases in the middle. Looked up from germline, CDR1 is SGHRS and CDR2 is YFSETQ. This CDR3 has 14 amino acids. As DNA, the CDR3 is TGCGCCAGCAAGGCCGGGCCTACCCTTGACGAGCAGTACTTC. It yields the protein CASKAGPTLDEQYF.

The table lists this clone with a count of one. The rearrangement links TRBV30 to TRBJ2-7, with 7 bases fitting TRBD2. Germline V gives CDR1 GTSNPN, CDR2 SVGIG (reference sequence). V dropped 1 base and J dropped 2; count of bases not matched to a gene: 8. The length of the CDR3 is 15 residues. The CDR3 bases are TGTGCCTGGAGTGCTCAGCGGGGAACAGCCTACGAGCAGTACTTC. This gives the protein CAWSAQRGTAYEQYF. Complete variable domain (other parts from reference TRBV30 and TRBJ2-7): SQTIHQWPATLVQPVGSPLSLECTVEGTSNPNLYWYRQAAGRGLQLLFYSVGIGQISSEVPQNLSASRPQDRQFILSSKKLLLSDSGFYLCAWSAQRGTAYEQYFGPGTRLTVT.

The CDR3 is CASSLEQASETQYF. The CDR3 nucleotides read TGCGCCAGCAGCTTGGAACAGGCCAGTGAGACCCAGTACTTC. The chain uses TRBV5-1 and TRBJ2-5; the D gene is possibly TRBD1 (5 bases). The CDR3 covers 14 residues. CDR1 is SGHRS, CDR2 YFSETQ, per germline. V was trimmed by 0 bases and J by 5 bases, leaving 11 bases between them.

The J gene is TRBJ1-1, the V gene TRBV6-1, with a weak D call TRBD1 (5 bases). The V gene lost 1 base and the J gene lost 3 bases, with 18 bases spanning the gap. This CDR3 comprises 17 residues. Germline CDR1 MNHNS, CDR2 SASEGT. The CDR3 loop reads CASSEVGNIAGDTEAFF. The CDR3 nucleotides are TGTGCCAGCAGTGAAGTAGGGAACATAGCGGGGGACACTGAAGCTTTCTTT.

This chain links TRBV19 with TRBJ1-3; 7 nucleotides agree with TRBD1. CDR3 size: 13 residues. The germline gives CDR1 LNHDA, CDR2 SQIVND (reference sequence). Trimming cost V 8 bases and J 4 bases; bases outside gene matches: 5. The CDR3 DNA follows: TGTGCCAGTCGCGACAGGGCCGGAAACACCATATATTTT. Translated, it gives CASRDRAGNTIYF. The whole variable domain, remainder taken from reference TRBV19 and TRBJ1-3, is DGGITQSPKYLFRKEGQNVTLSCEQNLNHDAMYWYRQDPGQGLRLIYYSQIVNDFQKGDIAEGYSVSREKKESFPLTVTSAQKNPTAFYLCASRDRAGNTIYFGEGSWLTVV.

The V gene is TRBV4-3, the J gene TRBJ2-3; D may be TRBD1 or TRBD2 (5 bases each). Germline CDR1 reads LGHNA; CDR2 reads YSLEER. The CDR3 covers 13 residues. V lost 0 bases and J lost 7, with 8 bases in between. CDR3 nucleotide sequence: TGCGCCAGCAGCCAAGATAAGGGACATACGCAGTATTTT. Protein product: CASSQDKGHTQYF.

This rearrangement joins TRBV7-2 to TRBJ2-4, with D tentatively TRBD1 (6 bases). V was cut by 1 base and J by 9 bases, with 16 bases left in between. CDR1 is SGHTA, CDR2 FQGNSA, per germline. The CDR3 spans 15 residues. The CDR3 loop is CASSLVLGAGTIQYF. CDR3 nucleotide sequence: TGTGCCAGCAGCTTAGTCCTGGGGGCCGGAACCATTCAGTACTTC.

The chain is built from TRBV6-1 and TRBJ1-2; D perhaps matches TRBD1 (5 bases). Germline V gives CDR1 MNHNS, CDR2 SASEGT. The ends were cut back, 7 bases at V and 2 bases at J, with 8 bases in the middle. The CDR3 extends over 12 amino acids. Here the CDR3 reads CASMAGNYGYTF. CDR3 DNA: TGTGCCAGCATGGCAGGGAACTATGGCTACACCTTC.

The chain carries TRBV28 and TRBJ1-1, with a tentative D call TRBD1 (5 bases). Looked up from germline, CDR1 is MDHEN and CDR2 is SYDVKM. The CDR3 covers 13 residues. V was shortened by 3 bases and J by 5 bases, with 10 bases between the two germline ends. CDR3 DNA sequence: TGTGCCAGCAGTTTCTTTGGGGGAACTGAAGCTTTCTTT. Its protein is CASSFFGGTEAFF.

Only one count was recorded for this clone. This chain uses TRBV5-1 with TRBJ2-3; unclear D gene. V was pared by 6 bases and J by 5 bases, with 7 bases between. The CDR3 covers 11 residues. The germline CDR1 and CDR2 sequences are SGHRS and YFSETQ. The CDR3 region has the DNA TGCGCCAGCAAAGGAGAAGATACGCAGTATTTT. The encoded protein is CASKGEDTQYF.

CDR3 sequence reads: CASSRNRASDTGELFF. CDR3 sequence (DNA): TGTGCCAGCTCACGGAACCGGGCGTCGGACACCGGGGAGCTGTTTTTT. The chain joins TRBV18 to TRBJ2-2; D unclear. Per the germline V gene, CDR1 is KGHSH and CDR2 is LQKENI. The CDR3 spans 16 residues. The V gene lost 4 bases and the J gene lost 3 bases, with 15 bases spanning the gap.

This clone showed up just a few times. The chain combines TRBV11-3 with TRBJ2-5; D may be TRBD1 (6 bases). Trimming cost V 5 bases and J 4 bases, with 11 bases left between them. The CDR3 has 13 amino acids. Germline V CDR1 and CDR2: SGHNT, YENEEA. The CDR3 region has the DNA TGTGCCAGCAGCCACGGACAGAGAGAGACCCAGTACTTC. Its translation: CASSHGQRETQYF.

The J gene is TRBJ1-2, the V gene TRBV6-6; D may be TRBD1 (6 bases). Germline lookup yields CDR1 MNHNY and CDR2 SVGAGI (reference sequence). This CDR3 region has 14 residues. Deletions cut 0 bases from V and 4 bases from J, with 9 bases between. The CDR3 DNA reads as TGTGCCAGCAGTTACTCGAGGGGGACCTATGGCTACACCTTC. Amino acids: CASSYSRGTYGYTF.

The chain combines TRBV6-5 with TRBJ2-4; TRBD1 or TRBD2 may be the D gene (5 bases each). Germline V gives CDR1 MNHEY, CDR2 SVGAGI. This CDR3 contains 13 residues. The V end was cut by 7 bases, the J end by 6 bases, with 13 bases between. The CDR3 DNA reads TGTGCCAGCACGGGGAAGGGGAGAAACATTCAGTACTTC. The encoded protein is CASTGKGRNIQYF.

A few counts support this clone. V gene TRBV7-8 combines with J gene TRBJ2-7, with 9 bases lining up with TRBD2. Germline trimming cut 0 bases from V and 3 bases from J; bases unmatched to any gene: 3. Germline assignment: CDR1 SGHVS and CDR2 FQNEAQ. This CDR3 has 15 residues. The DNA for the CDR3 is TGTGCCAGCAGCTTAGCTAGCGGGAGAAGCTACGAGCAGTACTTC. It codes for CASSLASGRSYEQYF.

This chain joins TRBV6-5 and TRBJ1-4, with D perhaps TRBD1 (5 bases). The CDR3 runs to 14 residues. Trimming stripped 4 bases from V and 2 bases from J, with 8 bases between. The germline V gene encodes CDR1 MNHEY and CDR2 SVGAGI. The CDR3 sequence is CASSSTVTNEKLFF. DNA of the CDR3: TGTGCCAGCAGTTCGACAGTCACTAATGAAAAACTGTTTTTT.

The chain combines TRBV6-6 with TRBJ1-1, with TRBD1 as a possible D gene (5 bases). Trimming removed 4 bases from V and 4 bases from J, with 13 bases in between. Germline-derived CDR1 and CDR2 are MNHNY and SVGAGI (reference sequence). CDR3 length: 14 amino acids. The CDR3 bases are TGTGCCAGCAGTTCGATCCAGGGTAGCACTGAAGCTTTCTTT. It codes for CASSSIQGSTEAFF.

The CDR3 DNA is TGTGCCAGCCAGGACAGGGGGCAGAACTTACCCAAACTGTTTTTT. Its protein is CASQDRGQNLPKLFF. V is TRBV19 and J is TRBJ1-4, with 11 bases that match TRBD1. This CDR3 is built from 15 residues. The trim removed 9 bases at V and 11 bases at J, leaving 14 bases unmatched. From germline, CDR1 is LNHDA and CDR2 SQIVND (reference sequence). Looking up the rest from reference TRBV19 and TRBJ1-4 gives the full variable domain: DGGITQSPKYLFRKEGQNVTLSCEQNLNHDAMYWYRQDPGQGLRLIYYSQIVNDFQKGDIAEGYSVSREKKESFPLTVTSAQKNPTAFYLCASQDRGQNLPKLFFGSGTQLSVL.

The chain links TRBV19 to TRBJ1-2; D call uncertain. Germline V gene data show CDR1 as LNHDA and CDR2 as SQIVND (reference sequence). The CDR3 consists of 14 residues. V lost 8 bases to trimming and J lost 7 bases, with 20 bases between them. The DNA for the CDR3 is TGTGCCAGTCGCGTCGCGATGGGTCTGCGTGGCTACACCTTC. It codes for CASRVAMGLRGYTF. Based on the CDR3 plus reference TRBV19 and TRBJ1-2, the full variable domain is DGGITQSPKYLFRKEGQNVTLSCEQNLNHDAMYWYRQDPGQGLRLIYYSQIVNDFQKGDIAEGYSVSREKKESFPLTVTSAQKNPTAFYLCASRVAMGLRGYTFGSGTRLTVV.

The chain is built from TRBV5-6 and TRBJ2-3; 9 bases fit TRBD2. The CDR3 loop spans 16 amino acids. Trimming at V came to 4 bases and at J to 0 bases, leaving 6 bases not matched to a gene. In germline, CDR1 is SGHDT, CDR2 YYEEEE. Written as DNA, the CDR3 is TGTGCCAGCAGCCGTAGCGGGAGAACTAGCACAGATACGCAGTATTTT. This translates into CASSRSGRTSTDTQYF.